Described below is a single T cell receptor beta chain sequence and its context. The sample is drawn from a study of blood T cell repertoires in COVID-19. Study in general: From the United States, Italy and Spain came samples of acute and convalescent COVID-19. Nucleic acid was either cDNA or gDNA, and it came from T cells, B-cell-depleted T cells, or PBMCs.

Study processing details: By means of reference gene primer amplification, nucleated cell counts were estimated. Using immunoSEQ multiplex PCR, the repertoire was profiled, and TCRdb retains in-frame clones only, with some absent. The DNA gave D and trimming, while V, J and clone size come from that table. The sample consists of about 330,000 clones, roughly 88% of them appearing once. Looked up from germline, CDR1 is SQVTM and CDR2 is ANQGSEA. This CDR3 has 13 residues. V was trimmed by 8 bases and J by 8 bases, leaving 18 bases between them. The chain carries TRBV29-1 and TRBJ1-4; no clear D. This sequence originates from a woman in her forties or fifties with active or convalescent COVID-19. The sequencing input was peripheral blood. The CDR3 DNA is TGCAGCACCAGCGGTGGTCCCGGAGAAAAACTGTTTTTT. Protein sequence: CSTSGGPGEKLFF. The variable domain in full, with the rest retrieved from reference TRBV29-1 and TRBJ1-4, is SAVISQKPSRDICQRGTSLTIQCQVDSQVTMMFWYRQQPGQSLTLIATANQGSEATYESGFVIDKFPISRPNLTFSTLTVSNMSPEDSSIYLCSTSGGPGEKLFFGSGTQLSVL.